The 24 T cell receptor beta chains in this list originate from one sample, sequenced in a study of early T cells in non-severe SARS-CoV-2 infection. TCRdb redid the calling of the 5' RACE reads with MiXCR, one entry per CDR3 protein. The sample lists some 63,000 distinct CDR3 sequences; roughly 13% were seen once. Material: whole blood. Receptors were obtained from an adult who was a healthcare worker with PCR-confirmed SARS-CoV-2 infection or an uninfected control (not recorded which).

The V call is TRBV5-1, the J call TRBJ2-7, with a tentative D call TRBD1 (6 bases). CDR3 length equals 15 residues. The V and J ends lost 0 bases and 4 bases respectively, with 14 bases between them. Germline V gene sequence: CDR1 SGHRS, CDR2 YFSETQ. The CDR3 is CASSLDQGKRYEQYF. In DNA form, the CDR3 reads TGCGCCAGCAGCTTGGACCAGGGGAAGAGATACGAGCAGTACTTC. The full variable domain, in which reference TRBV5-1 and TRBJ2-7 provide the parts outside the CDR3, is KAGVTQTPRYLIKTRGQQVTLSCSPISGHRSVSWYQQTPGQGLQFLFEYFSETQRNKGNFPGRFSGRQFSNSRSEMNVSTLELGDSALYLCASSLDQGKRYEQYFGPGTRLTVT.

This clonotype occurred many times. This rearrangement joins TRBV4-1 to TRBJ2-2; 13 bases fit TRBD2. The J segment lost 5 bases and the V segment lost 4 bases, leaving 4 bases of the junction unmatched. Per germline, CDR1 MGHRA and CDR2 YSYEKL. The CDR3 extends over 16 amino acids. For the CDR3, the DNA is TGCGCCAGCAGCCGAGGACTAGCGGGGGAGACCGGGGAGCTGTTTTTT. This encodes CASSRGLAGETGELFF.

This clonotype was found many times. V gene TRBV7-8 combines with J gene TRBJ2-7; 8 positions agree with TRBD1. Looked up from germline, CDR1 is SGHVS and CDR2 is FQNEAQ. This CDR3 comprises 14 residues. Trimming removed 5 bases from V and 3 bases from J; junction bases left unmatched: 6. The CDR3 DNA is TGTGCCAGCAGCCCTGGGACAGGAGGCTACGAGCAGTACTTC. It is translated as CASSPGTGGYEQYF.

This clonotype was seen at least ten times. V and J are TRBV11-3 and TRBJ2-1; no firm D call. CDR1 and CDR2 from the germline V gene are SGHNT and YENEEA. Trimming shortened V by 2 bases and J by 9 bases, and 11 bases separated the two germline ends. CDR3 size: 13 residues. CDR3 loop: CASSLTSHGEQFF. The CDR3, as DNA: TGTGCCAGCAGCTTAACCTCGCACGGTGAGCAGTTCTTC.

This clonotype was found many times. The rearrangement links TRBV19 to TRBJ1-5; 10 positions match TRBD1. The germline CDR1 and CDR2 sequences are LNHDA and SQIVND (reference sequence). Trimming at V came to 4 bases and at J to 4 bases, leaving 10 bases not matched to a gene. The CDR3 loop spans 17 amino acids. The CDR3 spells CASSTQGQGGHNQPQHF. DNA for the CDR3: TGTGCCAGTAGTACGCAAGGACAGGGGGGACATAATCAGCCCCAGCATTTT.

This clonotype was seen many times. CDR3 loop: CASSYSWGLDTEAFF. In DNA form, the CDR3 reads TGTGCCAGCAGTTACTCATGGGGCTTGGATACTGAAGCTTTCTTT. This rearrangement joins TRBV6-6 to TRBJ1-1; the D gene is possibly TRBD1 (5 bases). Trimming cost V 0 bases and J 5 bases, with 13 bases left between them. This CDR3 region has 15 residues. CDR1 is MNHNY, CDR2 SVGAGI, per germline (reference sequence).

V usage is TRBV10-3 and J usage is TRBJ1-2; perhaps TRBD1 as D (5 bases). CDR1 is ENHRY, CDR2 SYGVKD, per germline. The V and J ends lost 8 bases and 5 bases respectively, with 12 bases between them. The CDR3 extends over 12 amino acids. CDR3 region: CAIAGTLYGYTF. The CDR3 DNA reads TGTGCCATCGCCGGGACTCTATATGGCTACACCTTC.

This clonotype was picked up a small number of times. J is TRBJ1-1 and V is TRBV12-3 or TRBV12-4, with 7 bases lining up with TRBD1. V shed 3 bases and J 2 bases; nucleotides not matched to a gene: 9. CDR3 length: 16 amino acids. The CDR3 spells CASSFLLGQDNTEAFF. The CDR3 nucleotides are TGTGCCAGCAGTTTTCTACTCGGACAGGACAACACTGAAGCTTTCTTT.

The sample holds many counts of this clonotype. This sequence joins TRBV18 and TRBJ1-1; maybe TRBD1 (5 bases). Trimming left V 2 bases short and J 8 bases short, with 15 bases between. Germline V lookup: CDR1 KGHSH, CDR2 LQKENI. The CDR3 runs 14 residues. CDR3 sequence reads: CASSPNTGGKEAFF. The CDR3, as DNA: TGTGCCAGCTCACCAAATACCGGGGGTAAAGAAGCTTTCTTT.

The chain uses TRBV24-1 and TRBJ2-1, with 9 positions matching TRBD1. This CDR3 is 15 amino acids long. Germline CDR1 and CDR2: KGHDR and SFDVKD. V lost 3 bases to trimming and J lost 9 bases; unmatched junction nucleotides: 8. The CDR3 protein is CATSDGLTTGGEQFF. DNA of the CDR3: TGTGCCACCAGTGATGGATTAACGACAGGGGGTGAGCAGTTCTTC.

This clonotype was seen ten or more times. The V call is TRBV7-9, the J call TRBJ2-7, with unresolved D. Germline-derived CDR1 and CDR2 are SEHNR and FQNEAQ (reference sequence). The V and J ends lost 4 bases and 7 bases respectively, with 17 bases between them. This CDR3 has 14 residues. The CDR3 reads CASSSRPGMGEQYF. The DNA for the CDR3 is TGTGCCAGCAGCTCACGTCCGGGTATGGGGGAGCAGTACTTC.

This clonotype has a count of ten or more. V usage is TRBV3-1 and J usage is TRBJ1-1, with D perhaps TRBD1 (5 bases). From germline, CDR1 is LGHDT and CDR2 YNNKEL (reference sequence). The V end was cut by 10 bases, the J end by 5 bases, with 17 bases between. This CDR3 is 13 amino acids long. CDR3 sequence reads: CAIARRGGTEAFF. For the CDR3, the DNA is TGTGCCATCGCTAGACGGGGGGGTACTGAAGCTTTCTTT.

J is TRBJ1-5 and V is TRBV29-1; the D gene is possibly TRBD1 (5 bases). This CDR3 has 13 residues. From germline, CDR1 is SQVTM and CDR2 ANQGSEA. Trimming removed 7 bases at V and 2 bases at J, with 12 bases between. CDR3 bases: TGCAGCGCAGCTCCGGGGGGCAATCAGCCCCAGCATTTT. Translation gives CSAAPGGNQPQHF. Full variable domain (rest looked up from reference TRBV29-1 and TRBJ1-5): SAVISQKPSRDICQRGTSLTIQCQVDSQVTMMFWYRQQPGQSLTLIATANQGSEATYESGFVIDKFPISRPNLTFSTLTVSNMSPEDSSIYLCSAAPGGNQPQHFGDGTRLSIL.

This chain uses TRBV3-1 with TRBJ2-7; 12 nucleotides match TRBD1. With 4 bases clipped from V and 0 bases from J, the junction kept 7 bases outside the gene matches. The length of the CDR3 is 17 residues. Germline V gene lookup returns CDR1 LGHDT and CDR2 YNNKEL (reference sequence). The CDR3 loop is CASSPGTGGPSSYEQYF. CDR3 bases: TGTGCCAGCAGCCCCGGGACAGGGGGCCCAAGCTCCTACGAGCAGTACTTC.

The count of this clonotype is one. A much larger clone is a single base away; this may be a read error. This chain joins TRBV19 and TRBJ1-5, with D possibly TRBD1 on 6 matching bases. Trimming shortened V by 11 bases and J by 5 bases, and 19 bases separated the two germline ends. The CDR3 runs 14 residues. CDR1 and CDR2 (germline): LNHDA, SQIVND (reference sequence). The CDR3 is CAGTGQRGDQPQHF. CDR3 nucleotide sequence: TGTGCCGGTACCGGACAGCGTGGGGATCAGCCCCAGCATTTT.

This clonotype was counted a single time. This may come from a read error, since a much larger clone is one base off. This sequence joins TRBV18 and TRBJ2-1; D uncertain. This CDR3 is 17 amino acids long. CDR1 and CDR2 from the germline V gene are KGHSH and LQKENI. The V and J ends lost 0 bases and 5 bases respectively, with 17 bases between them. The CDR3 DNA is TGTGCCAGCTCACCACCGGGCGCCCAAAATTCCCACAATGAGCAGTTCTTC. It specifies CASSPPGAQNSHNEQFF.

This clonotype was seen ten or more times. The chain couples TRBV12-3 or TRBV12-4 to TRBJ1-1; D ambiguous. The CDR3 length is 11 residues. Trimming stripped 7 bases from V and 8 bases from J, with 11 bases between. The CDR3 sequence: CASTTASEAFF. CDR3 nucleotide sequence: TGTGCCAGCACCACCGCCTCCGAAGCTTTCTTT.

This clonotype appeared a few times. The chain employs TRBV5-4 and TRBJ2-3, with 8 bases fitting TRBD2. The CDR3 loop spans 15 amino acids. With 1 base clipped from V and 1 base from J, the junction kept 2 bases outside the gene matches. The germline V gene encodes CDR1 SGHNT and CDR2 YYREEE (reference sequence). The CDR3 sequence is CASSLPAGGTDTQYF. The CDR3 nucleotides are TGTGCCAGCAGCTTGCCAGCGGGGGGCACAGATACGCAGTATTTT.

As concerns this clonotype: A single base separates this from a much larger clone, so it may be a read error. In this CDR3 the conserved last residue, phenylalanine or tryptophan, is missing, so a read error is likely. The genes are TRBV6-6 and TRBJ2-1; D is unclear. This CDR3 comprises 15 residues. The germline gives CDR1 MNHNY, CDR2 SVGAGI (reference sequence). Trimming took off 1 base at V and 1 base at J, with 8 bases between the two ends. The CDR3 bases are TGTGCCAGCAGTTACTTGGGTGGGTCCTACAATGAGCAGTTCCTC. Translating it yields CASSYLGGSYNEQFL.

This clonotype occurred many times. The chain employs TRBV30 and TRBJ2-7, with a weak D call TRBD1 (5 bases). V was cut by 5 bases and J by 13 bases, with 18 bases left in between. Germline V lookup: CDR1 GTSNPN, CDR2 SVGIG (reference sequence). CDR3 size: 11 residues. CDR3 in DNA: TGTGCCTGGGGACCTCAGGGTATCAAATACTTC. It encodes CAWGPQGIKYF.

Many counts were recorded for this clonotype. V is TRBV7-3 and J is TRBJ2-3; 9 positions match TRBD2. Trimming at V came to 4 bases and at J to 1 base, leaving 6 bases not matched to a gene. This CDR3 has 16 residues. Per the germline V gene, CDR1 is SGHTA and CDR2 is FQGTGA. The CDR3 bases are TGTGCCAGCAGCTCTCGGCGGGGGGGCGGCACAGATACGCAGTATTTT. Its translation is CASSSRRGGGTDTQYF.

The J gene is TRBJ1-2, the V gene TRBV20-1; D gene unclear. Deletions cut 0 bases from V and 8 bases from J, with 10 bases between. The CDR3 sequence is 12 residues long. Per germline, CDR1 DFQATT and CDR2 SNEGSKA (reference sequence). CDR3 region: CSARDEGYGYTF. The CDR3 nucleotides are TGCAGTGCTAGAGATGAAGGGTACGGCTACACCTTC.

The sample holds many counts of this clonotype. V gene TRBV7-2 combines with J gene TRBJ2-5, with D perhaps TRBD1 (6 bases). The length of the CDR3 is 14 residues. The V gene lost 1 base and the J gene lost 4 bases, with 10 bases spanning the gap. The germline V gene encodes CDR1 SGHTA and CDR2 FQGNSA. The CDR3 DNA is TGTGCCAGCAGCTTAGAGGGCAGGGGAGAGACCCAGTACTTC. Its translation: CASSLEGRGETQYF.

V is TRBV29-1 and J is TRBJ2-7; 7 nucleotides align to TRBD1. Germline V gene data show CDR1 as SQVTM and CDR2 as ANQGSEA. The CDR3 is 13 residues long. V shed 1 base and J 2 bases; nucleotides not matched to a gene: 2. The CDR3: CSVEVGQTYEQYF. The CDR3, as DNA: TGCAGCGTTGAAGTGGGACAGACCTACGAGCAGTACTTC.